The 30 T cell receptor beta chains given below trace back to one sample, sequenced in a study of T-cell memory formation after mild COVID-19. TCRdb analysed the 5' RACE reads with MiXCR anew, one entry per CDR3 protein. The repertoire has about 320,000 distinct CDR3 sequences, roughly an eighth of them found once; the top ten carry around 20%. The sample taken for sequencing was PBMCs or a T cell subset sorted from them (not recorded which). These receptors all come from a man aged 18 to 30 who had mild COVID-19 (a few samples of this study predate the infection). Cell type and time point are not known.

The sample holds a few counts of this clonotype. The chain has TRBV19 and TRBJ2-4, with TRBD2 as a possible D gene (5 bases). Deletions cut 6 bases from V and 1 base from J, with 13 bases between. Germline V CDR1 and CDR2: LNHDA, SQIVND (reference sequence). CDR3 length: 15 amino acids. The CDR3 is CASRHLGEAKNIQYF. The CDR3 coding sequence is TGTGCCAGTAGGCACCTTGGGGAGGCCAAAAACATTCAGTACTTC.

CDR3 residues: CASSFTDRLAYGYTF. CDR3 sequence (DNA): TGTGCCAGCAGCTTCACGGACAGGTTGGCCTATGGCTACACCTTC. J is TRBJ1-2 and V is TRBV7-2, with 7 bases matching TRBD1. Germline CDR1 reads SGHTA; CDR2 reads FQGNSA. After removal of 3 bases from V and 4 bases from J, the junction contained 8 bases not matched to a gene. CDR3 length: 15 residues.

The chain combines TRBV6-2 or TRBV6-3 with TRBJ2-5; tentatively, D is TRBD1 or TRBD2 (6 bases each). The CDR3 sequence is 14 residues long. The germline CDR1 and CDR2 sequences are MNHEY and SVGEGT. The V and J ends lost 5 bases and 5 bases respectively, with 15 bases between them. CDR3 DNA sequence: TGTGCCAGCAGTCGGCCGGGGGCGCGGGAGACCCAGTACTTC. It is translated as CASSRPGARETQYF.

This clonotype was seen only a few times. V and J are TRBV19 and TRBJ2-7; no definite D call. CDR1 and CDR2 from the germline V gene are LNHDA and SQIVND (reference sequence). The CDR3 spans 14 residues. V lost 5 bases, J lost 2 bases, and 13 bases lay in between. CDR3 in amino acids: CASSVTARTYEQYV. CDR3 DNA sequence: TGTGCCAGTAGTGTGACTGCGAGGACCTACGAGCAGTACGTC.

This rearrangement joins TRBV20-1 to TRBJ2-2; 9 positions match TRBD1. V was clipped by 3 bases and J by 2 bases; unmatched bases: 10. The V gene's germline CDR1 is DFQATT and CDR2 SNEGSKA (reference sequence). The CDR3 is 17 amino acids. The CDR3 spells CSARDETGGVNTGELFF. CDR3 DNA: TGCAGTGCTAGGGACGAAACAGGGGGCGTTAACACCGGGGAGCTGTTTTTT.

This sequence joins TRBV7-9 and TRBJ2-5, with 11 bases lining up with TRBD2. Germline loops: CDR1 SEHNR, CDR2 FQNEAQ (reference sequence). This CDR3 is built from 16 residues. V was clipped by 5 bases and J by 4 bases; unmatched bases: 9. The CDR3 DNA follows: TGTGCCAGCAGCCTTCCTAGCGGGGGGATAAGAGAGACCCAGTACTTC. Its protein is CASSLPSGGIRETQYF.

This chain connects TRBV11-2 to TRBJ1-1; the D gene is possibly TRBD1 (6 bases). CDR1 and CDR2 from the germline V gene are SGHAT and FQNNGV. The ends were cut back, 4 bases at V and 5 bases at J, with 14 bases in the middle. The CDR3 covers 14 residues. CDR3 coding DNA: TGTGCCAGCAGCTCCAACCACAGGGCTACTGAAGCTTTCTTT. Translating it yields CASSSNHRATEAFF. The complete variable domain, with remaining parts taken from reference TRBV11-2 and TRBJ1-1, reads EAGVAQSPRYKIIEKRQSVAFWCNPISGHATLYWYQQILGQGPKLLIQFQNNGVVDDSQLPKDRFSAERLKGVDSTLKIQPAKLEDSAVYLCASSSNHRATEAFFGQGTRLTVV.

The chain is built from TRBV7-9 and TRBJ1-6; D not certain. This CDR3 region has 12 residues. Germline values: CDR1 SEHNR, CDR2 FQNEAQ (reference sequence). Between the trimmed V and J ends, which lost 6 bases and 3 bases, there was a span of 3 bases. This chain's CDR3 is CASRNYNSPLHF. The CDR3 coding sequence is TGTGCCAGCAGGAACTATAATTCACCCCTCCACTTT. The whole variable domain, filled in from reference TRBV7-9 and TRBJ1-6, reads DTGVSQNPRHKITKRGQNVTFRCDPISEHNRLYWYRQTLGQGPEFLTYFQNEAQLEKSRLLSDRFSAERPKGSFSTLEIQRTEQGDSAMYLCASRNYNSPLHFGNGTRLTVT.

This clonotype was counted ten times or more. The J gene is TRBJ1-3, the V gene TRBV5-1; 7 bases are a match to TRBD1. CDR3 length: 19 residues. The germline V gene has CDR1 SGHRS and CDR2 YFSETQ. V lost 4 bases, J lost 1 base, and 17 bases stayed unmatched. The CDR3 sequence: CASSLRPAGQVDSGNTIYF. In nucleotides, the CDR3 is TGCGCCAGCAGCCTGAGACCTGCCGGACAGGTCGATTCTGGAAACACCATATATTTT. The whole variable domain, remainder taken from reference TRBV5-1 and TRBJ1-3, is KAGVTQTPRYLIKTRGQQVTLSCSPISGHRSVSWYQQTPGQGLQFLFEYFSETQRNKGNFPGRFSGRQFSNSRSEMNVSTLELGDSALYLCASSLRPAGQVDSGNTIYFGEGSWLTVV.

The chain couples TRBV7-2 to TRBJ2-2, with D perhaps matching TRBD1 (6 bases). Trimming took off 1 base at V and 2 bases at J, with 8 bases between the two ends. The CDR3 has 15 amino acids. Germline assignment: CDR1 SGHTA and CDR2 FQGNSA. The CDR3 sequence: CASSLGTVNTGELFF. The CDR3 region has the DNA TGTGCCAGCAGCTTAGGGACAGTTAACACCGGGGAGCTGTTTTTT.

J is TRBJ1-6 and V is TRBV20-1; 11 nucleotides match TRBD1. V dropped 6 bases and J dropped 7; count of bases not matched to a gene: 5. The CDR3 runs 14 residues. From germline, CDR1 is DFQATT and CDR2 SNEGSKA (reference sequence). In DNA, the CDR3 is TGCAGTGCCCCGGGACAGGGGGTGAATTCACCCCTCCACTTT. Its protein is CSAPGQGVNSPLHF.

The sample holds a few counts of this clonotype. The chain carries TRBV5-6 and TRBJ2-7; D call uncertain. This CDR3 has 14 amino acids. Trimming took 4 bases from V and 3 from J, leaving 14 bases between them. Germline lookup yields CDR1 SGHDT and CDR2 YYEEEE. CDR3 sequence (DNA): TGTGCCAGCAGCATTGCCCTAGGCAACTACGAGCAGTACGTC. Translating gives CASSIALGNYEQYV.

The table lists this clonotype with a few counts. The chain combines TRBV20-1 with TRBJ1-2; a possible D gene is TRBD1 (6 bases). This CDR3 contains 15 residues. CDR1 is DFQATT, CDR2 SNEGSKA, per germline (reference sequence). V lost 5 bases, J lost 7 bases, and 23 bases lay in between. CDR3 bases: TGCAGTGCTGCCATGTACTCCCAGGGGATCTCTGGCTACACCTTC. Protein sequence: CSAAMYSQGISGYTF.

This clonotype was detected many times. This chain uses TRBV20-1 with TRBJ2-3; the match to TRBD2 covers 16 bases. Germline loops: CDR1 DFQATT, CDR2 SNEGSKA (reference sequence). Trimming took 3 bases from V and 1 from J; bases not matched to a gene: 4. CDR3 length: 17 residues. The CDR3 DNA follows: TGCAGTGCTAGCGGGACTAGCGGGGGGGGTGGCACAGATACGCAGTATTTT. It is translated as CSASGTSGGGGTDTQYF.

This clonotype was counted between two and nine times. CDR3 amino acids: CASSPRIDSQETQYF. In DNA, the CDR3 is TGCGCCAGCAGCCCACGCATTGACAGCCAAGAGACCCAGTACTTC. The chain has TRBV5-1 and TRBJ2-5; tentatively, D is TRBD1 (5 bases). Germline assignment: CDR1 SGHRS and CDR2 YFSETQ. Deletions cut 4 bases from V and 1 base from J, with 14 bases between. The CDR3 has 15 residues.

This clonotype was counted only a few times. The chain combines TRBV28 with TRBJ1-3; D gene uncertain. Deletions cut 4 bases from V and 0 bases from J, with 10 bases between. This CDR3 is built from 15 residues. In germline, CDR1 is MDHEN, CDR2 SYDVKM. CDR3 amino acids: CASSSGLFSGNTIYF. CDR3 DNA: TGTGCCAGCAGTTCAGGACTGTTCTCTGGAAACACCATATATTTT.

At least ten counts were recorded for this clonotype. The V call is TRBV2, the J call TRBJ2-1; no clear D. Germline CDR1 SNHLY, CDR2 FYNNEI. V lost 5 bases and J lost 6, with 5 bases in between. CDR3 length equals 11 residues. The CDR3 DNA reads TGTGCCAGCAGTTTTCCCAATGAGCAGTTCTTC. Translated: CASSFPNEQFF.

J is TRBJ1-6 and V is TRBV7-9; TRBD1 matches at 9 bases. Germline CDR1 reads SEHNR; CDR2 reads FQNEAQ (reference sequence). The junction had 6 bases not matched to a gene; V was cut back by 5 bases and J by 10 bases. This CDR3 spans 14 amino acids. This CDR3 is CASSPGDRASPLHF. In nucleotides, the CDR3 is TGTGCCAGCAGCCCTGGGGACAGGGCCTCACCCCTCCACTTT.

This clonotype was counted between two and nine times. The chain employs TRBV7-9 and TRBJ2-3, with D uncertain. CDR3 size: 13 residues. Trimming cost V 3 bases and J 6 bases, with 10 bases left between them. Germline CDR1 is SEHNR and CDR2 is FQNEAQ (reference sequence). DNA of the CDR3: TGTGCCAGCAGCTTCTCTTTCCGGGATACGCAGTATTTT. Protein product: CASSFSFRDTQYF. The whole variable domain, filled in from reference TRBV7-9 and TRBJ2-3, reads DTGVSQNPRHKITKRGQNVTFRCDPISEHNRLYWYRQTLGQGPEFLTYFQNEAQLEKSRLLSDRFSAERPKGSFSTLEIQRTEQGDSAMYLCASSFSFRDTQYFGPGTRLTVL.

This rearrangement joins TRBV6-6 to TRBJ1-1; possibly TRBD1 for D (5 bases). The CDR3 is 16 amino acids. In germline, CDR1 is MNHNY, CDR2 SVGAGI (reference sequence). Trimming left V 4 bases short and J 4 bases short, with 19 bases between. CDR3 in amino acids: CASSSDRSGRGTEAFF. CDR3 DNA: TGTGCCAGCAGTTCCGATAGATCAGGGAGGGGCACTGAAGCTTTCTTT.

In this sample, this clonotype turned up a few times. J is TRBJ1-5 and V is TRBV12-3 or TRBV12-4; D call uncertain. This CDR3 spans 15 amino acids. V lost 2 bases and J lost 1, with 9 bases in between. CDR3 coding DNA: TGTGCCAGCAGTTTACCCGGCGACAGCAATCAGCCCCAGCATTTT. This encodes CASSLPGDSNQPQHF.

The V call is TRBV7-6, the J call TRBJ2-3; D not resolved. The CDR3 sequence is 15 residues long. CDR1 is SGHVS, CDR2 FNYEAQ, per germline. V was trimmed by 5 bases and J by 0 bases, leaving 12 bases between them. Here the CDR3 reads CASSPVSGSTDTQYF. DNA of the CDR3: TGTGCCAGCAGCCCTGTTAGTGGGAGCACAGATACGCAGTATTTT.

Many counts were recorded for this clonotype. The chain couples TRBV7-7 to TRBJ2-1; no clear D gene. The V end was cut by 1 base, the J end by 7 bases, with 8 bases between. The CDR3 runs 13 residues. Germline V gene lookup returns CDR1 SSHAT and CDR2 FNYEAQ (reference sequence). For the CDR3, the DNA is TGTGCCAGCAGCTTAGGCGATCCGAATGAGCAGTTCTTC. Translated, it gives CASSLGDPNEQFF.

The gene calls are TRBV5-6 and TRBJ2-5; the D gene is possibly TRBD2 (6 bases). This CDR3 is built from 13 residues. V was pared by 6 bases and J by 6 bases, with 15 bases between. Germline loops: CDR1 SGHDT, CDR2 YYEEEE. CDR3 residues: CASTPTGRQTQYF. CDR3 sequence (DNA): TGTGCCAGCACTCCAACGGGGAGGCAGACCCAGTACTTC.

This clonotype was detected only a few times. CDR3 amino acids: CSAARGVGELFF. The DNA of the CDR3 is TGCAGTGCTGCCAGGGGAGTCGGGGAGCTGTTTTTT. The V gene is TRBV20-1, the J gene TRBJ2-2, with a weak D call TRBD1 (6 bases). This CDR3 spans 12 amino acids. Germline CDR1 reads DFQATT; CDR2 reads SNEGSKA (reference sequence). Trimming left V 5 bases short and J 7 bases short, with 11 bases between.

V and J are TRBV4-3 and TRBJ2-1; weak D call: TRBD1 (5 bases). With 4 bases removed from V and 9 bases from J, the gap between germline ends came to 7 bases. The CDR3 totals 11 residues. Germline values: CDR1 LGHNA, CDR2 YSLEER. Here the CDR3 DNA reads TGCGCCAGCAGCCGGCAGGGTGAGCAGTTCTTC. Translation gives CASSRQGEQFF.

CDR3 bases: TGTGCCAGCAGTCAGCCCGTGACTAGCCCAGTTGAGACCCAGTACTTC. Translating gives CASSQPVTSPVETQYF. This chain uses TRBV6-2 or TRBV6-3 with TRBJ2-5; the match to TRBD2 covers 7 bases. Per the germline V gene, CDR1 is MNHEY and CDR2 is SVGEGT. The V and J ends lost 5 bases and 5 bases, in that order; junction bases with no gene match: 14. This CDR3 is built from 16 residues.

The CDR3 loop is CASSPDNTQYF. For the CDR3, the DNA is TGTGCCAGCAGCCCCGATAATACGCAGTATTTT. This chain uses TRBV6-2 or TRBV6-3 with TRBJ2-3, with D uncertain. The CDR3 loop spans 11 amino acids. V lost 6 bases and J 7 bases, leaving 8 bases between the germline ends. Germline lookup yields CDR1 MNHEY and CDR2 SVGEGT.

This chain joins TRBV9 and TRBJ2-7; D uncertain. V shed 0 bases and J shed 2 bases, with 9 bases lying between them. Germline V CDR1 and CDR2: SGDLS, YYNGEE. The CDR3 runs 14 residues. DNA for the CDR3: TGTGCCAGCAGCGTAGGAACGCAAACCTACGAGCAGTACTTC. Protein sequence: CASSVGTQTYEQYF.

The rearrangement links TRBV5-4 to TRBJ1-1; the D is unclear. Trimming took off 1 base at V and 7 bases at J, with 8 bases between the two ends. Looked up from germline, CDR1 is SGHNT and CDR2 is YYREEE (reference sequence). The CDR3 is 12 residues long. The CDR3 DNA reads TGTGCCAGCAGCTTGAGTGGGATTGAAGCTTTCTTT. Translation gives CASSLSGIEAFF.